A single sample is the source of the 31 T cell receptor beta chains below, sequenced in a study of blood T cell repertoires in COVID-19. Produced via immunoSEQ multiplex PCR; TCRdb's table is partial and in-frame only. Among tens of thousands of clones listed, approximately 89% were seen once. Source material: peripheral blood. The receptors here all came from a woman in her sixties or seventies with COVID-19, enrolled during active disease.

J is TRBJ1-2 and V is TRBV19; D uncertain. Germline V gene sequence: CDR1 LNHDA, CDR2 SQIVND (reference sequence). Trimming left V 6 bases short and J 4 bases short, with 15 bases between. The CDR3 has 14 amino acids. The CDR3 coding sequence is TGTGCCAGTAGATTTTCGGAGGCGTTCTATGGCTACACCTTC. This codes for CASRFSEAFYGYTF.

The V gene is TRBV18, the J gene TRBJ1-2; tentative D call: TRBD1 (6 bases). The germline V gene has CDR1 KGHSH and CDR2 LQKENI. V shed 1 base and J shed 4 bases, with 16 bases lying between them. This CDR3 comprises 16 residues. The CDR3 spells CASSPQNQGSLYGYTF. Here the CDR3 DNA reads TGTGCCAGCTCACCACAAAACCAGGGGTCCCTCTATGGCTACACCTTC.

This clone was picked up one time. The CDR3 DNA is TGTGCCAGCAGTTTATTGGCCGGGTATGACTATGGCTACACCTTC. This codes for CASSLLAGYDYGYTF. The chain employs TRBV28 and TRBJ1-2; no definite D call. The V gene lost 1 base and the J gene lost 3 bases, with 12 bases spanning the gap. CDR3 length: 15 residues. Germline assignment: CDR1 MDHEN and CDR2 SYDVKM.

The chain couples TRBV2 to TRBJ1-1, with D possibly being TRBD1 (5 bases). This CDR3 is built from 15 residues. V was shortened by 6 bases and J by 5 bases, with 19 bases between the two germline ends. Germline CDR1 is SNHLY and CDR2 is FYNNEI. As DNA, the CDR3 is TGTGCCAGCAGGTCGGGAGGGTGGAAGGGGACTGAAGCTTTCTTT. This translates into CASRSGGWKGTEAFF.

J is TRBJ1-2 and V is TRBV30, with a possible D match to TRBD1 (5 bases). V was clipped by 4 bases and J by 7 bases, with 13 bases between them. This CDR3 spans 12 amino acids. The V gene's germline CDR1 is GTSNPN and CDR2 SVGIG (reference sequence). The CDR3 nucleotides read TGTGCCTGGAACAGGTCACCCTCTGGCTACACCTTC. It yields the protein CAWNRSPSGYTF.

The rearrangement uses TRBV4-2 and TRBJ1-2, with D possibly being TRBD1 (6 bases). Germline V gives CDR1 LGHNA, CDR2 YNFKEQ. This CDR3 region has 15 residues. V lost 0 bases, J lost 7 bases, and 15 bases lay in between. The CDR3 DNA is TGTGCCAGCAGCCAAGAAACGGGCGGGGGCATTGGCTACACCTTC. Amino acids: CASSQETGGGIGYTF.

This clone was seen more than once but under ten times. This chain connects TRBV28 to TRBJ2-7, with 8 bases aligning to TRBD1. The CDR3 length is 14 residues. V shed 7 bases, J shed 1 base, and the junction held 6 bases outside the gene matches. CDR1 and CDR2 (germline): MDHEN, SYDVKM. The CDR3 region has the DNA TGTGCCAGCACCCAGGGGGCGGAGTCCTACGAGCAGTACTTC. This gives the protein CASTQGAESYEQYF.

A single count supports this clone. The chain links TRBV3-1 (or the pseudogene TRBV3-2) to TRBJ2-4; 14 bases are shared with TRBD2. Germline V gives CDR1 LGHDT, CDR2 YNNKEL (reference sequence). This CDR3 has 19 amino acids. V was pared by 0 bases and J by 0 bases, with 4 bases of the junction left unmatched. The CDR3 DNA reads TGTGCCAGCAGCCAAGATCCTGGACTAGCGGGAGGAGCCAAAAACATTCAGTACTTC. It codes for CASSQDPGLAGGAKNIQYF.

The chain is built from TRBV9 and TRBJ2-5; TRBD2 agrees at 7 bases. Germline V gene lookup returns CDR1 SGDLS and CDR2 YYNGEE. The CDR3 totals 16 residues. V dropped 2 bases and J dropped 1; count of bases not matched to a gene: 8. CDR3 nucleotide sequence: TGTGCCAGCAGCGTCGGCAACGGCGGGGGCCAAGAGACCCAGTACTTC. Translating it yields CASSVGNGGGQETQYF.

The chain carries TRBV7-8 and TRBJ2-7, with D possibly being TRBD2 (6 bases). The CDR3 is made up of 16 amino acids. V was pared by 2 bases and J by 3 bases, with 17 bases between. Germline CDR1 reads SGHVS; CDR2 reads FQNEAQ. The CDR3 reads CASSLMGLTPLYEQYF. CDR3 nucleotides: TGTGCCAGCAGCTTAATGGGACTTACTCCTCTCTACGAGCAGTACTTC.

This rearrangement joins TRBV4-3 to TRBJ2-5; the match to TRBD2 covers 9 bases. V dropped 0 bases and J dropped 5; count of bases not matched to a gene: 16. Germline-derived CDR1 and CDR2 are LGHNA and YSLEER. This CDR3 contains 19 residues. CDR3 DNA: TGCGCCAGCAGCCAAGATGCCCCCGGAGCGGGAGGCCCAGGGGAGACCCAGTACTTC. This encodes CASSQDAPGAGGPGETQYF.

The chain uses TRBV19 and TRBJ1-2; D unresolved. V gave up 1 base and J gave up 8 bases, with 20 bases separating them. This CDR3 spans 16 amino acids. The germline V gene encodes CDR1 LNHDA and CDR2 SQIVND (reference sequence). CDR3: CASSIGVPEYGIGYTF. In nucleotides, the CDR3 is TGTGCCAGTAGTATAGGGGTTCCAGAATACGGGATCGGCTACACCTTC.

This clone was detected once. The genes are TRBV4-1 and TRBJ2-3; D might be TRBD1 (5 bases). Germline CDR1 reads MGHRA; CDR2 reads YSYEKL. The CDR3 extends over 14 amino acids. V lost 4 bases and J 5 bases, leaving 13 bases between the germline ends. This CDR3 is CASSRQGSEDTQYF. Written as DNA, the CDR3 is TGCGCCAGCAGCCGCCAGGGTAGTGAAGATACGCAGTATTTT.

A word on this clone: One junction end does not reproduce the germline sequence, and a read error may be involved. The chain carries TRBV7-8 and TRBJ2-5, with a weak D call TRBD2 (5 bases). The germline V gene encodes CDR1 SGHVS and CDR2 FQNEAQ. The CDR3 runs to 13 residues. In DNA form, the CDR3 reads TGTGCCAGCTGCTTTAGGACTCAAGAGACCCAGTACTTC. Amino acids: CASCFRTQETQYF.

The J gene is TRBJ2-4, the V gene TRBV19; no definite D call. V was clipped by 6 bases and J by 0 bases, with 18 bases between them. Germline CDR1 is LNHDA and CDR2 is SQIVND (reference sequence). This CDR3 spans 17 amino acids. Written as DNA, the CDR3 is TGTGCCAGTAGCCCCCGCTCGGAGTACTTAGCCAAAAACATTCAGTACTTC. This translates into CASSPRSEYLAKNIQYF.

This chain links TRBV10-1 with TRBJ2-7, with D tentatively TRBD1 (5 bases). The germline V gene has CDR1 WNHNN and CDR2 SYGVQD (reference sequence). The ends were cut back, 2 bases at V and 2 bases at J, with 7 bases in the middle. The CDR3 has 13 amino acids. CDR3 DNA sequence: TGCGCCAGCAGTGAGGGGGCAACCTACGAGCAGTACTTC. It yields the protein CASSEGATYEQYF.

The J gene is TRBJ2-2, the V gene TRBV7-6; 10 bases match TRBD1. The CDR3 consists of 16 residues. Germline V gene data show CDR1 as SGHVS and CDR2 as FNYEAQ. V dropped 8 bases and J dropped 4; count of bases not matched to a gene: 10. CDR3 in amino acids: CASSPGQGTPTGELFF. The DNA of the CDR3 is TGTGCCAGCTCTCCGGGACAGGGGACCCCCACCGGGGAGCTGTTTTTT.

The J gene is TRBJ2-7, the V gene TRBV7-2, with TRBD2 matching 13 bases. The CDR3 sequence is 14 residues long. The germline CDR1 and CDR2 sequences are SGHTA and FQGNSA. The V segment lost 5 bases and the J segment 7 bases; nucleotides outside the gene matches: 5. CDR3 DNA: TGTGCCAGCAGCAAGGGACTAGCGGGACGGGAGCAGTACTTC. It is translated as CASSKGLAGREQYF.

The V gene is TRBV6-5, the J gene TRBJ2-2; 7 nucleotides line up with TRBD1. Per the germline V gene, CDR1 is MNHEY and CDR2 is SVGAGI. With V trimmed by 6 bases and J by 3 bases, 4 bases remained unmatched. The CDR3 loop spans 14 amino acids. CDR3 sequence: CASRLQGYTGELFF. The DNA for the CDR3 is TGTGCCAGCAGATTACAGGGGTACACCGGGGAGCTGTTTTTT.

The CDR3 region is CASSPNSLSGNTIYF. CDR3 sequence (DNA): TGTGCCAGCTCACCAAACAGTCTCTCTGGAAACACCATATATTTT. The chain couples TRBV18 to TRBJ1-3; D remains unclear. The V and J ends lost 2 bases and 0 bases respectively, with 8 bases between them. CDR3 length equals 15 residues. CDR1 and CDR2 (germline): KGHSH, LQKENI.

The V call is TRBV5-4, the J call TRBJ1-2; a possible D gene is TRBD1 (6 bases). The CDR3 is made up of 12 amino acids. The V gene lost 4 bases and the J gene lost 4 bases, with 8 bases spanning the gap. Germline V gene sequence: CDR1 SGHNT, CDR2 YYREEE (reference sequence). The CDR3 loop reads CASSLDSYGYTF. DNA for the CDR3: TGTGCCAGCAGCCTGGACAGCTATGGCTACACCTTC.

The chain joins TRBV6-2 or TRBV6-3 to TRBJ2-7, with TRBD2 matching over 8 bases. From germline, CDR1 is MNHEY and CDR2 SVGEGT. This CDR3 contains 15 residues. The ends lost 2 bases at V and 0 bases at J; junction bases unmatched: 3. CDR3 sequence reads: CASSYPSGFSYEQYF. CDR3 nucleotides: TGTGCCAGCAGTTACCCTAGCGGGTTCTCCTACGAGCAGTACTTC.

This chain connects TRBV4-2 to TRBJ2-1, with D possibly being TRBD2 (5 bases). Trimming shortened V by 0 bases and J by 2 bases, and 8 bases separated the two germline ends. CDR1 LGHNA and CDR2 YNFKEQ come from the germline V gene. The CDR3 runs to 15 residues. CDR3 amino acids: CASSQDPAAYNEQFF. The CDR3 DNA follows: TGTGCCAGCAGCCAAGACCCAGCGGCCTACAATGAGCAGTTCTTC.

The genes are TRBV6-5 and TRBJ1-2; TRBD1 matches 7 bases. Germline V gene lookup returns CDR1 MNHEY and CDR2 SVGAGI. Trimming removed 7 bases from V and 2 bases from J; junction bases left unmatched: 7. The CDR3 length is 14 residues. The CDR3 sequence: CASKYGQENYGYTF. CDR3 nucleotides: TGTGCCAGCAAATATGGACAGGAGAACTATGGCTACACCTTC.

The CDR3 reads CASRTNNEQFF. CDR3 in DNA: TGTGCCAGCAGGACTAACAATGAGCAGTTCTTC. The V and J genes are TRBV6-5 and TRBJ2-1, with D perhaps TRBD2 (5 bases). The germline V gene encodes CDR1 MNHEY and CDR2 SVGAGI. The CDR3 sequence is 11 residues long. V shed 6 bases and J shed 5 bases, with 5 bases lying between them.

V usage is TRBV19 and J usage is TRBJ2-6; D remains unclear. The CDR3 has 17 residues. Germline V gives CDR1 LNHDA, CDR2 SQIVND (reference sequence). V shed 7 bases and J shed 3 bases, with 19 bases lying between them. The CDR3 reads CASTRSLGAYGANVLTF. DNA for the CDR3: TGTGCCAGTACGCGGAGCCTTGGAGCTTATGGGGCCAACGTCCTGACTTTC.

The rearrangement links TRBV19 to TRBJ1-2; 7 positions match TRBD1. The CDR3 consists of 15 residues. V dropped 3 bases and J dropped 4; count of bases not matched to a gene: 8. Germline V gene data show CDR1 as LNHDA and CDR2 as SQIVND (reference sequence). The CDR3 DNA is TGTGCCAGTAGTATGAGACAGGGAAGAGTCTATGGCTACACCTTC. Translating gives CASSMRQGRVYGYTF.

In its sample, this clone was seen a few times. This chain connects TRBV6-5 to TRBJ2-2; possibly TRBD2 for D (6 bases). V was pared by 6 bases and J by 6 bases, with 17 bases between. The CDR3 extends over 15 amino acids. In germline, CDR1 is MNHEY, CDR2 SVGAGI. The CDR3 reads CASRARTNQPGELFF. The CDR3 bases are TGTGCCAGCAGAGCTCGGACTAATCAACCCGGGGAGCTGTTTTTT.

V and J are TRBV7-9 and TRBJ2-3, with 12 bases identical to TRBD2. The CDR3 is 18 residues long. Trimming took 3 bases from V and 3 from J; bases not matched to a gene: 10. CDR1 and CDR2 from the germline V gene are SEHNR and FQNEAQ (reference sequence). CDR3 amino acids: CASSLGLAGGQTTDTQYF. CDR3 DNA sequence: TGTGCCAGCAGCTTGGGGCTAGCGGGGGGGCAGACGACAGATACGCAGTATTTT.

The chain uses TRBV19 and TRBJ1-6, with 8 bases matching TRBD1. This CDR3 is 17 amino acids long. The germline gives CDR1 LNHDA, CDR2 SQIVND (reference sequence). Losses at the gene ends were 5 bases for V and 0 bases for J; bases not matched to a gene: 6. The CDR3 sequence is CASSWGQASSYNSPLHF. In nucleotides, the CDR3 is TGTGCCAGTAGTTGGGGACAGGCTAGCTCCTATAATTCACCCCTCCACTTT. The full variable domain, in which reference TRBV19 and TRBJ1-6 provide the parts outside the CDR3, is DGGITQSPKYLFRKEGQNVTLSCEQNLNHDAMYWYRQDPGQGLRLIYYSQIVNDFQKGDIAEGYSVSREKKESFPLTVTSAQKNPTAFYLCASSWGQASSYNSPLHFGNGTRLTVT.

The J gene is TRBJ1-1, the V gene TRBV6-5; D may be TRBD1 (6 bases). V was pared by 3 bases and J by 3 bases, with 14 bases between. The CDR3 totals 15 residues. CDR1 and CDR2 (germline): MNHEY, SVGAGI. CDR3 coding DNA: TGTGCCAGCAGTTATTCAGGGGTGTTAGACACTGAAGCTTTCTTT. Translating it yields CASSYSGVLDTEAFF.